The entry below describes one T cell receptor beta chain. This sample is drawn from a study of T cell changes during pregnancy in multiple sclerosis. This CDR3 spans 15 amino acids. Trimming left V 4 bases short and J 1 base short, with 13 bases between. Germline assignment: CDR1 SNHLY and CDR2 FYNNEI. Sequencing was performed with immunoSEQ multiplex PCR; in TCRdb, only in-frame clones are kept and a portion is missing. The sample consists of under 70,000 clones, about nine tenths of them appearing once. The receptor's source is a female donor with multiple sclerosis, enrolled in a pregnancy study. The sample here was CD4+ T cells from peripheral blood mononuclear cells, taken in the first trimester of pregnancy. V gene TRBV2 combines with J gene TRBJ2-5; D is possibly TRBD2 (5 bases). The CDR3 region is CASSGRGWVQETQYF. The CDR3 region has the DNA TGTGCCAGCAGTGGGCGAGGGTGGGTCCAAGAGACCCAGTACTTC.